Below, 17 T cell receptor beta chains from the same sample are listed, as sequenced in a study of blood T cell repertoires in COVID-19. Sequenced by immunoSEQ multiplex PCR; TCRdb stores in-frame clones only, minus some. This sample has approximately 150,000 clones, with 81% found just once. Sequencing input: peripheral blood. Every receptor here comes from a man aged 55-75 years with active or convalescent COVID-19.

The chain recombines TRBV7-2 with TRBJ2-7; 7 bases match TRBD2. There are 15 residues in the CDR3. Trimming at V came to 5 bases and at J to 2 bases, leaving 9 bases not matched to a gene. CDR1 is SGHTA, CDR2 FQGNSA, per germline. This CDR3 reads CASSPLGGRAYEQYF. The CDR3, as DNA: TGTGCCAGCAGCCCCTTGGGGGGGAGGGCCTACGAGCAGTACTTC.

This chain links TRBV5-6 with TRBJ1-1; 8 positions agree with TRBD1. The CDR3 totals 15 residues. The V gene end was trimmed by 0 bases and the J gene end by 6 bases; junction bases not matched to a gene: 7. Germline V gives CDR1 SGHDT, CDR2 YYEEEE. CDR3 loop: CASSLGRTGFAEAFF. CDR3 coding DNA: TGTGCCAGCAGCTTGGGCCGGACAGGGTTCGCTGAAGCTTTCTTT.

This chain links TRBV18 with TRBJ2-1; TRBD1 matches at 7 bases. The CDR3 has 16 amino acids. With 3 bases clipped from V and 7 bases from J, the junction kept 12 bases outside the gene matches. In germline, CDR1 is KGHSH, CDR2 LQKENI. Here the CDR3 reads CASSPPAGGWGNEQFF. The CDR3 DNA sequence: TGTGCCAGCTCACCGCCAGCAGGGGGATGGGGTAATGAGCAGTTCTTC.

In this sample, this clone turned up once. The J gene is TRBJ2-7, the V gene TRBV18, with TRBD2 matching 7 bases. The germline CDR1 and CDR2 sequences are KGHSH and LQKENI. Trimming cost V 6 bases and J 6 bases; bases outside gene matches: 8. The CDR3 contains 13 residues. CDR3 amino acids: CASSPGEGFEQYF. The CDR3, as DNA: TGTGCCAGCTCTCCCGGGGAGGGGTTCGAGCAGTACTTC.

The chain has TRBV5-4 and TRBJ2-3, with 13 bases matching TRBD2. CDR3 length equals 16 residues. Trimming cost V 3 bases and J 3 bases; bases outside gene matches: 4. CDR1 and CDR2 from the germline V gene are SGHNT and YYREEE (reference sequence). The CDR3 nucleotides read TGTGCCAGCAGCTGGAAACTAGCGGGAGGGACAGATACGCAGTATTTT. Encoded protein: CASSWKLAGGTDTQYF.

This sequence joins TRBV7-3 and TRBJ1-6, with 7 bases aligning to TRBD1. V shed 1 base, J shed 9 bases, and the junction held 6 bases outside the gene matches. There are 15 residues in the CDR3. Germline V CDR1 and CDR2: SGHTA, FQGTGA. Here the CDR3 reads CASSLNRQGTSPLHF. In nucleotides, the CDR3 is TGTGCCAGCAGCTTAAATCGACAGGGTACTTCACCCCTCCACTTT. The full variable domain, in which reference TRBV7-3 and TRBJ1-6 provide the parts outside the CDR3, is GAGVSQTPSNKVTEKGKYVELRCDPISGHTALYWYRQSLGQGPEFLIYFQGTGAADDSGLPNDRFFAVRPEGSVSTLKIQRTERGDSAVYLCASSLNRQGTSPLHFGNGTRLTVT.

The genes are TRBV7-2 and TRBJ2-7, with 7 bases aligning to TRBD1. CDR3 length equals 15 residues. V lost 1 base and J lost 5; bases outside the gene matches: 8. Germline V gives CDR1 SGHTA, CDR2 FQGNSA. This CDR3 is CASSLGGDRPNEQYF. DNA of the CDR3: TGTGCCAGCAGCTTAGGTGGGGACAGACCAAACGAGCAGTACTTC.

V is TRBV7-6 and J is TRBJ2-5, with 9 bases that match TRBD1. Germline values: CDR1 SGHVS, CDR2 FNYEAQ. CDR3 length: 12 residues. V was clipped by 8 bases and J by 3 bases; unmatched bases: 1. The DNA of the CDR3 is TGTGCCAGCGGGGACAGGGAAGAGACCCAGTACTTC. Its translation: CASGDREETQYF.

The rearrangement uses TRBV7-8 and TRBJ2-5; 8 bases map to TRBD2. The germline V gene encodes CDR1 SGHVS and CDR2 FQNEAQ. V was clipped by 4 bases and J by 2 bases; unmatched bases: 9. The CDR3 is made up of 16 amino acids. The CDR3 DNA follows: TGTGCCAGCAGCTCCGGGACTAGTCAATATCAAGAGACCCAGTACTTC. Protein sequence: CASSSGTSQYQETQYF.

This clone has a handful of counts. The chain employs TRBV6-5 and TRBJ1-1; possibly TRBD1 for D (5 bases). Per the germline V gene, CDR1 is MNHEY and CDR2 is SVGAGI. This CDR3 spans 14 amino acids. V was clipped by 7 bases and J by 7 bases, with 19 bases between them. Here the CDR3 reads CASTAVGGGGEAFF. The DNA for the CDR3 is TGTGCCAGCACCGCGGTGGGGGGGGGAGGTGAAGCTTTCTTT.

The chain links TRBV11-3 to TRBJ2-7; TRBD1 agrees at 8 bases. Germline CDR1 SGHNT, CDR2 YENEEA. The CDR3 loop spans 14 amino acids. J was trimmed by 6 bases and V by 4 bases; bases with no gene match: 8. This CDR3 is CASSSRTGKAEQYF. For the CDR3, the DNA is TGTGCCAGCAGCTCGAGGACAGGGAAGGCCGAGCAGTACTTC.

V is TRBV3-1 (or the pseudogene TRBV3-2) and J is TRBJ2-3, with 7 bases lining up with TRBD1. V shed 3 bases, J shed 6 bases, and the junction held 3 bases outside the gene matches. The CDR3 is 13 amino acids. The germline gives CDR1 LGHDT, CDR2 YNNKEL (reference sequence). The CDR3: CASSHGQADTQYF. The CDR3 DNA reads TGTGCCAGCAGCCATGGACAGGCGGATACGCAGTATTTT.

The V gene is TRBV19, the J gene TRBJ2-6, with 9 bases fitting TRBD1. V was pared by 3 bases and J by 0 bases, with 9 bases of the junction left unmatched. This CDR3 region has 19 residues. Germline V gives CDR1 LNHDA, CDR2 SQIVND (reference sequence). CDR3 nucleotide sequence: TGTGCCAGTAGTATTTTTTTTGGGGACAGGGCCTCTGGGGCCAACGTCCTGACTTTC. It specifies CASSIFFGDRASGANVLTF. Filled out from reference TRBV19 and TRBJ2-6, the complete variable domain reads DGGITQSPKYLFRKEGQNVTLSCEQNLNHDAMYWYRQDPGQGLRLIYYSQIVNDFQKGDIAEGYSVSREKKESFPLTVTSAQKNPTAFYLCASSIFFGDRASGANVLTFGAGSRLTVL.

The chain joins TRBV5-8 to TRBJ2-5; D unresolved. Germline CDR1 and CDR2: SGHTS and YDEGEE. CDR3 length: 16 residues. V lost 4 bases and J 0 bases, leaving 16 bases between the germline ends. Here the CDR3 reads CASSGRPGSYQETQYF. The CDR3 nucleotides are TGTGCCAGCAGCGGAAGACCGGGTTCGTACCAAGAGACCCAGTACTTC.

The chain carries TRBV5-1 and TRBJ2-7, with TRBD1 matching 8 bases. J gave up 2 bases and V 3 bases, and 4 bases lay outside the gene matches. The CDR3 contains 14 residues. The germline V gene has CDR1 SGHRS and CDR2 YFSETQ. CDR3 residues: CASSSRQGTYEQYF. CDR3 nucleotides: TGCGCCAGCAGCTCCCGACAGGGGACCTACGAGCAGTACTTC. Variable domain in full (rest from reference TRBV5-1 and TRBJ2-7): KAGVTQTPRYLIKTRGQQVTLSCSPISGHRSVSWYQQTPGQGLQFLFEYFSETQRNKGNFPGRFSGRQFSNSRSEMNVSTLELGDSALYLCASSSRQGTYEQYFGPGTRLTVT.

The V gene is TRBV6-5, the J gene TRBJ2-1, with unresolved D. Trimming took off 2 bases at V and 0 bases at J, with 11 bases between the two ends. Germline values: CDR1 MNHEY, CDR2 SVGAGI. The CDR3 totals 16 residues. CDR3 sequence (DNA): TGTGCCAGCAGTTACCGAGATTACCTCTCCTACAATGAGCAGTTCTTC. Translation: CASSYRDYLSYNEQFF.

The V gene is TRBV6-5, the J gene TRBJ2-7; 7 nucleotides agree with TRBD1. V dropped 7 bases and J dropped 10; count of bases not matched to a gene: 19. CDR3 length: 15 residues. The germline CDR1 and CDR2 sequences are MNHEY and SVGAGI. The CDR3 region is CASTLSRGQVNVQYF. CDR3 nucleotides: TGTGCCAGCACCCTCAGTAGGGGGCAGGTTAACGTACAGTACTTC.